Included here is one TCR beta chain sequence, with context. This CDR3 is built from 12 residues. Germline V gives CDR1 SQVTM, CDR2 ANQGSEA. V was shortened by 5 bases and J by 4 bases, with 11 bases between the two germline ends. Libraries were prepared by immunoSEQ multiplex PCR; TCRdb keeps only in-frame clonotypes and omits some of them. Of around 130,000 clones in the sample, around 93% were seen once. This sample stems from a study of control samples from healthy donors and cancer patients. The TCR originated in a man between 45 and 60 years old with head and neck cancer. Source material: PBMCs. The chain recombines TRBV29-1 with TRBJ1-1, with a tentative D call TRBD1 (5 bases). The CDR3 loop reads CSVSQGLTEAFF. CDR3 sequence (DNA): TGCAGCGTTTCCCAGGGACTCACTGAAGCTTTCTTT.